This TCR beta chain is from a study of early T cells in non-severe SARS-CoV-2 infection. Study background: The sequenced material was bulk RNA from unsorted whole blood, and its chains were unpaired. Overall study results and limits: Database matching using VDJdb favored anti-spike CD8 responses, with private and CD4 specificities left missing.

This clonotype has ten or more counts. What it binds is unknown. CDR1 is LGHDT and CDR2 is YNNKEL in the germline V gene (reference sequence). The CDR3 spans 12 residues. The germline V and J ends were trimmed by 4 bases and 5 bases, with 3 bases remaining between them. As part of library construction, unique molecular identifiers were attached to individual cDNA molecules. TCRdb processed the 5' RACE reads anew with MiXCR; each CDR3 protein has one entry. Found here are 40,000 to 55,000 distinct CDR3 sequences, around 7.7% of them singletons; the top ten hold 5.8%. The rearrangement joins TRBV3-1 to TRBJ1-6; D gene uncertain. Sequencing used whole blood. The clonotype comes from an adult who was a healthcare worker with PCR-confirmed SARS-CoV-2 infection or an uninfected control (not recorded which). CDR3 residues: CASSPNNSPLHF. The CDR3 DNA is TGTGCCAGCAGCCCTAATAATTCACCCCTCCACTTT.